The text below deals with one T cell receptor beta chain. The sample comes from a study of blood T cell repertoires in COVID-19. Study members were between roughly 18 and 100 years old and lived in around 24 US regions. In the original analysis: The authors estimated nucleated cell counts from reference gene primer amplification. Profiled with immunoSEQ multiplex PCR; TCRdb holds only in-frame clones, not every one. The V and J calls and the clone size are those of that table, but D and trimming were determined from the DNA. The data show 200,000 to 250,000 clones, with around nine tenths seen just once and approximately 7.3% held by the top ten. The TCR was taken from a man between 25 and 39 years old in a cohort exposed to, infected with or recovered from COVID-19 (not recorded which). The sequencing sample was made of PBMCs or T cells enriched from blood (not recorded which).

CDR3 in amino acids: CASSLFASGRTNNEQFF. The CDR3 region has the DNA TGTGCCAGCAGTTTATTCGCTAGCGGGAGGACGAACAATGAGCAGTTCTTC. The V call is TRBV27, the J call TRBJ2-1, with 11 bases fitting TRBD2. Germline V gene lookup returns CDR1 MNHEY and CDR2 SMNVEV (reference sequence). CDR3 length equals 17 residues. J gave up 5 bases and V 1 base, and 7 bases lay outside the gene matches.